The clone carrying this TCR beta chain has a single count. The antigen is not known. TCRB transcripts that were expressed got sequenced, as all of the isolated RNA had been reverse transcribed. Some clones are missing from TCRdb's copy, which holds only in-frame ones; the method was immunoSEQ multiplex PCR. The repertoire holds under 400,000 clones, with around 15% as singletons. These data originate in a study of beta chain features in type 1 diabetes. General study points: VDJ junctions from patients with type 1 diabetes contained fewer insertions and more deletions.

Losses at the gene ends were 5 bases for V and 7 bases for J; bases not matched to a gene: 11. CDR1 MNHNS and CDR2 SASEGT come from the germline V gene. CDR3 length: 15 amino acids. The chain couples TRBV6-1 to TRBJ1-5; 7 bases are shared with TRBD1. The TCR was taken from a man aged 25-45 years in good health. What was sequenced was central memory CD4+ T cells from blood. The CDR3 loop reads CASSKTTGVEQPQHF. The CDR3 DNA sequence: TGTGCCAGCAGTAAAACTACAGGGGTGGAGCAGCCCCAGCATTTT.